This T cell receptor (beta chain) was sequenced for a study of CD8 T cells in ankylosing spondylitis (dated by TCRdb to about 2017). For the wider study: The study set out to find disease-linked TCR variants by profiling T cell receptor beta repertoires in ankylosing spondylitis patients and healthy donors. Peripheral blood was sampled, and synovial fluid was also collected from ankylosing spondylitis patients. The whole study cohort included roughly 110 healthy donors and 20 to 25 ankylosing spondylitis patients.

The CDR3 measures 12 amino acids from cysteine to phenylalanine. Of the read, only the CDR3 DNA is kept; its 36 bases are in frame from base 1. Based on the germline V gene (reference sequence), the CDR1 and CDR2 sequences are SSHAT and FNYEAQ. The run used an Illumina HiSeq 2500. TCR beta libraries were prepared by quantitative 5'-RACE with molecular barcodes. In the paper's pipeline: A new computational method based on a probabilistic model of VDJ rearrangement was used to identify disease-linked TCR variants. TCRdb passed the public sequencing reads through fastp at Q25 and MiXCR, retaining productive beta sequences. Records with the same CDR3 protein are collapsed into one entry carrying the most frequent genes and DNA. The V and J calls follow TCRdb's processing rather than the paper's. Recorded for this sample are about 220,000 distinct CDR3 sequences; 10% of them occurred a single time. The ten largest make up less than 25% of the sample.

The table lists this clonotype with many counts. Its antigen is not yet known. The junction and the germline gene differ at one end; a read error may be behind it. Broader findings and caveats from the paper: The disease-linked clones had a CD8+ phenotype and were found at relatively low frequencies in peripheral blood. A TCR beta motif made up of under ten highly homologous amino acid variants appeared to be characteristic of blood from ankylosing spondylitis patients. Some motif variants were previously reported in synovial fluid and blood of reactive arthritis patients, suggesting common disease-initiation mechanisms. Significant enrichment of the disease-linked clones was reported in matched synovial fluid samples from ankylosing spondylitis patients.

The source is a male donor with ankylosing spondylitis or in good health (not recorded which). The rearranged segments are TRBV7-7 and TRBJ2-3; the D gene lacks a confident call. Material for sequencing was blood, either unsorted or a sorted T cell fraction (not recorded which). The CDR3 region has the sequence CASSLDAGPQYF. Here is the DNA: TGTGCTAGCAGCTTAGATGCCGGTCCGCAGTATTTT. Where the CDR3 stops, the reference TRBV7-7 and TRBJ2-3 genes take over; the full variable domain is GAGVSQSPRYKVTKRGQDVTLRCDPISSHATLYWYQQALGQGPEFLTYFNYEAQPDKSGLPSDRFSAERPEGSISTLTIQRTEQRDSAMYRCASSLDAGPQYFGPGTRLTVL.